A selection of T cell receptor beta chains follows, all from one sample in a study of PD-1 blockade in classical Hodgkin lymphoma. TCRdb's table, derived via immunoSEQ multiplex PCR, lists solely in-frame clones and lacks some. This table has tens of thousands of clones, more than 90% appearing once. Sequencing was performed on peripheral blood mononuclear cells (PBMCs), taken at baseline. The source is a human donor with classical Hodgkin lymphoma. CDR3s include the opening cysteine and the closing phenylalanine or tryptophan. A D gene is named only where the DNA matches it firmly. Clone size is not always given. Where it is, it says once, few, many or a class for expanded clones.

d_gene: TRBD2
abundance: -
j_gene: TRBJ2-3
v_gene: TRBV18
CDR3aa: CASSPGQGGVSTDTQYF
CDR3nt: TGTGCCAGCTCCCCCGGGCAGGGAGGGGTAAGCACAGATACGCAGTATTTT

d_gene: -
abundance: -
j_gene: TRBJ1-2
v_gene: TRBV5-4
CDR3aa: CASSSWDNYGYTF
CDR3nt: TGTGCCAGCAGCTCCTGGGACAACTATGGCTACACCTTC

d_gene: TRBD1
abundance: -
j_gene: TRBJ2-4
v_gene: TRBV5-6
CDR3aa: CASSATGTGNYAKNIQYF
CDR3nt: TGTGCCAGCAGCGCCACCGGGACAGGGAACTACGCCAAAAACATTCAGTACTTC

d_gene: -
abundance: -
j_gene: TRBJ1-5
v_gene: TRBV6-1
CDR3aa: CASKVDSNQPQHF
CDR3nt: TGTGCCAGCAAGGTGGATAGCAATCAGCCCCAGCATTTT

d_gene: -
abundance: -
j_gene: TRBJ1-1
v_gene: TRBV11-2
CDR3aa: CASSLDLEAFF
CDR3nt: TGTGCCAGCAGCTTAGATCTTGAAGCTTTCTTT

d_gene: -
abundance: -
j_gene: TRBJ2-7
v_gene: TRBV28
CDR3aa: CVSGGTYEQYF
CDR3nt: TGTGTCAGTGGGGGGACATACGAGCAGTACTTC

d_gene: TRBD1
abundance: once
j_gene: TRBJ2-2
v_gene: TRBV19
CDR3aa: CASNDRAGELFF
CDR3nt: TGTGCCAGCAACGACAGGGCCGGGGAGCTGTTTTTT

d_gene: TRBD2
abundance: -
j_gene: TRBJ2-1
v_gene: TRBV5-1
CDR3aa: CASSLELAGGPSYNEQFF
CDR3nt: TGCGCCAGCAGCTTGGAACTAGCGGGAGGGCCCTCCTACAATGAGCAGTTCTTC

d_gene: -
abundance: -
j_gene: TRBJ2-1
v_gene: TRBV28
CDR3aa: CATGGPVYNEQFF
CDR3nt: TGTGCCACCGGAGGGCCTGTATACAATGAGCAGTTCTTC

d_gene: -
abundance: -
j_gene: TRBJ2-3
v_gene: TRBV10-1
CDR3aa: CASSVQPTDTQYF
CDR3nt: TGCGCCAGCAGTGTTCAGCCTACAGATACGCAGTATTTT

d_gene: -
abundance: -
j_gene: TRBJ2-7
v_gene: TRBV20-1
CDR3aa: CSATGLYEQYF
CDR3nt: TGCAGTGCTACAGGGCTCTACGAGCAGTACTTC

d_gene: -
abundance: -
j_gene: TRBJ2-5
v_gene: TRBV25-1
CDR3aa: CASSEGGGREQETQYF
CDR3nt: TGTGCCAGCAGTGAGGGGGGCGGGAGAGAGCAAGAGACCCAGTACTTC

d_gene: -
abundance: many
j_gene: TRBJ2-7
v_gene: TRBV2
CDR3aa: CASSEWGPRLTDEQYF
CDR3nt: TGTGCCAGCAGTGAATGGGGGCCCCGCCTGACAGACGAGCAGTACTTC

d_gene: -
abundance: -
j_gene: TRBJ2-1
v_gene: TRBV29-1
CDR3aa: CSVEKQTPYNEQFF
CDR3nt: TGCAGCGTTGAGAAACAGACCCCCTACAATGAGCAGTTCTTC

d_gene: -
abundance: -
j_gene: TRBJ2-3
v_gene: TRBV19
CDR3aa: CASSPQGYTDTQYF
CDR3nt: TGTGCCAGTAGCCCCCAGGGATACACAGATACGCAGTATTTT

d_gene: TRBD2
abundance: -
j_gene: TRBJ2-1
v_gene: TRBV19
CDR3aa: CASSIGGLAGVHEQFF
CDR3nt: TGTGCCAGTAGTATTGGGGGACTAGCGGGAGTTCATGAGCAGTTCTTC

d_gene: TRBD1
abundance: -
j_gene: TRBJ2-1
v_gene: TRBV10-3
CDR3aa: CAISDKGQGANEQFF
CDR3nt: TGTGCCATCAGTGACAAGGGACAGGGGGCGAATGAGCAGTTCTTC

d_gene: TRBD1
abundance: -
j_gene: TRBJ1-4
v_gene: TRBV5-1
CDR3aa: CASSSRGQGLGEKLFF
CDR3nt: TGCGCCAGCAGCTCCCGGGGACAGGGTTTAGGCGAAAAACTGTTTTTT

d_gene: -
abundance: -
j_gene: TRBJ2-4
v_gene: TRBV27
CDR3aa: CASSSLPAAHIQYF
CDR3nt: TGTGCCAGCAGTTCACTCCCAGCGGCGCACATTCAGTACTTC

d_gene: -
abundance: -
j_gene: TRBJ2-7
v_gene: TRBV5-1
CDR3aa: CASSLGFSYEQYF
CDR3nt: TGCGCCAGCAGCTTGGGGTTCTCCTACGAGCAGTACTTC

d_gene: TRBD1
abundance: -
j_gene: TRBJ1-2
v_gene: TRBV5-1
CDR3aa: CASSATGGAGGYTF
CDR3nt: TGCGCCAGCAGCGCGACAGGGGGCGCGGGTGGCTACACCTTC

d_gene: TRBD2
abundance: -
j_gene: TRBJ2-7
v_gene: TRBV19
CDR3aa: CASSRGLAGVSYEQYF
CDR3nt: TGTGCCAGTAGTAGGGGACTAGCGGGAGTAAGCTACGAGCAGTACTTC

d_gene: -
abundance: -
j_gene: TRBJ1-1
v_gene: TRBV5-1
CDR3aa: CASSSSYRELLNTEAFF
CDR3nt: TGCGCCAGCAGCTCCTCCTACAGAGAGCTACTGAACACTGAAGCTTTCTTT

d_gene: -
abundance: -
j_gene: TRBJ2-7
v_gene: TRBV19
CDR3aa: CASSINRWPYEQYF
CDR3nt: TGTGCCAGTAGTATAAACAGGTGGCCCTACGAGCAGTACTTC

d_gene: TRBD2
abundance: -
j_gene: TRBJ2-5
v_gene: TRBV28
CDR3aa: CASRRGLAGARYQETQYF
CDR3nt: TGTGCCAGCAGACGGGGACTAGCGGGGGCCAGGTACCAAGAGACCCAGTACTTC

d_gene: -
abundance: -
j_gene: TRBJ2-2
v_gene: TRBV5-6
CDR3aa: CASSPGLLNTGELFF
CDR3nt: TGTGCCAGCAGCCCCGGACTGCTGAACACCGGGGAGCTGTTTTTT

d_gene: TRBD2
abundance: -
j_gene: TRBJ2-1
v_gene: TRBV7-2
CDR3aa: CASSLEVLAGTSSYNEQFF
CDR3nt: TGTGCCAGCAGCTTAGAGGTGCTAGCGGGGACTAGCTCCTACAATGAGCAGTTCTTC

d_gene: TRBD2
abundance: -
j_gene: TRBJ2-1
v_gene: TRBV6-5
CDR3aa: CASNLNGLAGTEQFF
CDR3nt: TGTGCCAGCAATCTAAACGGGCTAGCGGGAACTGAGCAGTTCTTC

d_gene: -
abundance: -
j_gene: TRBJ1-1
v_gene: TRBV5-1
CDR3aa: CASSLAAGSPEAFF
CDR3nt: TGCGCCAGCAGCTTGGCGGCAGGGAGCCCTGAAGCTTTCTTT

d_gene: TRBD2
abundance: -
j_gene: TRBJ2-1
v_gene: TRBV4-1
CDR3aa: CASSRGTSGISEQFF
CDR3nt: TGCGCCAGCAGCCGAGGGACTAGCGGAATCTCGGAGCAGTTCTTC

d_gene: TRBD1
abundance: -
j_gene: TRBJ1-5
v_gene: TRBV7-2
CDR3aa: CASSLSPGGNNQPQHF
CDR3nt: TGTGCCAGCAGCTTATCTCCAGGGGGCAACAATCAGCCCCAGCATTTT

d_gene: TRBD1
abundance: medium-sized
j_gene: TRBJ1-5
v_gene: TRBV28
CDR3aa: CASSFTGGLVPQHF
CDR3nt: TGTGCCAGCAGTTTCACAGGGGGCCTTGTGCCCCAGCATTTT

d_gene: TRBD1
abundance: -
j_gene: TRBJ1-2
v_gene: TRBV6-6
CDR3aa: CASSSGQGASNYGYTF
CDR3nt: TGTGCCAGCAGTTCAGGACAGGGGGCTTCTAACTATGGCTACACCTTC

d_gene: -
abundance: -
j_gene: TRBJ2-5
v_gene: TRBV7-9
CDR3aa: CASSPEPPRETQYF
CDR3nt: TGTGCCAGCAGCCCGGAACCCCCGAGGGAGACCCAGTACTTC

d_gene: -
abundance: -
j_gene: TRBJ1-1
v_gene: TRBV4-2
CDR3aa: CASSQDRWLINTEAFF
CDR3nt: TGTGCCAGCAGCCAAGATCGTTGGCTGATCAACACTGAAGCTTTCTTT

d_gene: TRBD1
abundance: -
j_gene: TRBJ1-2
v_gene: TRBV27
CDR3aa: CASSQRQGLQYGYTF
CDR3nt: TGTGCCAGCAGTCAGAGACAGGGTCTTCAGTATGGCTACACCTTC

d_gene: -
abundance: few
j_gene: TRBJ2-3
v_gene: TRBV2
CDR3aa: CASSVGGVSTDTQYF
CDR3nt: TGTGCCAGCAGTGTGGGGGGAGTCAGCACAGATACGCAGTATTTT

d_gene: -
abundance: -
j_gene: TRBJ1-1
v_gene: TRBV9
CDR3aa: CASNKGLNTEAFF
CDR3nt: TGTGCCAGCAATAAGGGGCTGAACACTGAAGCTTTCTTT

d_gene: -
abundance: -
j_gene: TRBJ1-1
v_gene: TRBV27
CDR3aa: CASSSMNTEAFF
CDR3nt: TGTGCCAGCAGCAGCATGAACACTGAAGCTTTCTTT

d_gene: -
abundance: -
j_gene: TRBJ1-5
v_gene: TRBV27
CDR3aa: CASGTKNQPQHF
CDR3nt: TGTGCCAGCGGGACAAAAAATCAGCCCCAGCATTTT

d_gene: TRBD1
abundance: -
j_gene: TRBJ1-6
v_gene: TRBV28
CDR3aa: CASSLEEGAGSPLHF
CDR3nt: TGTGCCAGCAGTTTAGAGGAGGGGGCGGGCTCACCCCTCCACTTT

d_gene: -
abundance: -
j_gene: TRBJ1-6
v_gene: TRBV5-1
CDR3aa: CASSLQGTNSPLHF
CDR3nt: TGCGCCAGCAGCTTGCAGGGGACTAATTCACCCCTCCACTTT

d_gene: -
abundance: -
j_gene: TRBJ1-1
v_gene: TRBV6-1
CDR3aa: CASSGEGGSTEAFF
CDR3nt: TGTGCCAGCAGCGGGGAAGGAGGTAGCACTGAAGCTTTCTTT

d_gene: -
abundance: -
j_gene: TRBJ1-6
v_gene: TRBV18
CDR3aa: CASSPGHNSPLHF
CDR3nt: TGTGCCAGCTCACCAGGCCATAATTCACCCCTCCACTTT

d_gene: -
abundance: once
j_gene: TRBJ2-7
v_gene: TRBV5-6
CDR3aa: CASSLFAYSGYEQYF
CDR3nt: TGTGCCAGCAGCTTGTTTGCGTACTCCGGGTACGAGCAGTACTTC

d_gene: TRBD2
abundance: once
j_gene: TRBJ2-7
v_gene: TRBV7-8
CDR3aa: CASSLGFNPQTSGGGYDEQYF
CDR3nt: TGTGCCAGCAGCCTTGGATTTAATCCTCAGACTAGCGGGGGGGGCTACGACGAGCAGTACTTC